These T cell receptor beta chains were read from a single sample in a study of CD8 T cells in ankylosing spondylitis. TCRdb passed the 5' RACE reads through MiXCR, listing each CDR3 protein once. The table has approximately 300,000 distinct CDR3 sequences, 7% to 9% seen once; the top ten hold more than 14%. Sequencing was carried out using blood, either unsorted or a sorted T cell fraction (not recorded which). The receptor set was obtained from a male donor with ankylosing spondylitis. Both conserved end residues are part of each CDR3. Each record gives: clone size, D gene, J gene, V gene, CDR3 DNA, CDR3 protein. The D gene is left open where the match is weak. Size is omitted from some rows. Given values are once, few, many or a class for expanded clones.

clone_size: many
d_call: TRBD2
j_call: TRBJ2-5
v_call: TRBV29-1
cdr3_nt: TGCAGCGCCGCGGGGGGGGTTCAAGAGACCCAGTACTTC
cdr3_aa: CSAAGGVQETQYF

clone_size: few
d_call: TRBD1
j_call: TRBJ1-5
v_call: TRBV6-1
cdr3_nt: TGTGCCAGCAGAAGACAGGGACAGGCTCAGCCCCAGCATTTT
cdr3_aa: CASRRQGQAQPQHF

clone_size: many
d_call: NA
j_call: TRBJ2-7
v_call: TRBV6-1
cdr3_nt: TGTGCCAGCAGTGAGGGACTCGACTACGAGCAGTACTTC
cdr3_aa: CASSEGLDYEQYF

clone_size: many
d_call: TRBD2
j_call: TRBJ2-3
v_call: TRBV14
cdr3_nt: TGTGCCAGCAGCCATCGACTAGCGGGAGCCGGAGATACGCAGTATTTT
cdr3_aa: CASSHRLAGAGDTQYF

clone_size: few
d_call: TRBD2
j_call: TRBJ2-1
v_call: TRBV20-1
cdr3_nt: TGCAGTGCTAGAGATGTCGGACTAGCGCCCCACAATGAGCAGTTCTTC
cdr3_aa: CSARDVGLAPHNEQFF

clone_size: NA
d_call: TRBD1
j_call: TRBJ1-1
v_call: TRBV11-2
cdr3_nt: TGTGCCAGCAGCTTAACAGGGGGAACGAACACTGAAGCTTTCTTT
cdr3_aa: CASSLTGGTNTEAFF

clone_size: NA
d_call: NA
j_call: TRBJ2-6
v_call: TRBV7-9
cdr3_nt: TGTGCCAGCAGCTTTGGGCGGACCGGGGCCAACGTCCTGACTTTC
cdr3_aa: CASSFGRTGANVLTF

clone_size: few
d_call: TRBD1
j_call: TRBJ2-7
v_call: TRBV6-1
cdr3_nt: TGTGCCAGCAGTCGACAGGGTATTAAGTCCTACGAGCAGTACTTC
cdr3_aa: CASSRQGIKSYEQYF

clone_size: NA
d_call: NA
j_call: TRBJ2-3
v_call: TRBV5-1
cdr3_nt: TGCGCCAGCAGCCCCAGACTGGCAGATACGCAGTATTTT
cdr3_aa: CASSPRLADTQYF

clone_size: NA
d_call: NA
j_call: TRBJ2-3
v_call: TRBV6-1
cdr3_nt: TGTGCCAGCAGTGGAAGGCAAGACACAGATACGCAGTATTTT
cdr3_aa: CASSGRQDTDTQYF

clone_size: NA
d_call: TRBD1
j_call: TRBJ2-1
v_call: TRBV12-3/TRBV12-4
cdr3_nt: TGTGCCAGCAGGAGTTTTGGACAGGGGAGCTCCTACAATGAGCAGTTCTTC
cdr3_aa: CASRSFGQGSSYNEQFF

clone_size: few
d_call: NA
j_call: TRBJ2-2
v_call: TRBV28
cdr3_nt: TGTGCCAGCAGACACCAGGGGACTCAGAACACCGGGGAGCTGTTTTTT
cdr3_aa: CASRHQGTQNTGELFF

clone_size: few
d_call: NA
j_call: TRBJ2-2
v_call: TRBV21-1
cdr3_nt: TGTGCCAGCAGCACCAGGGACGTGGCGAACACCGGGGAGCTGTTTTTT
cdr3_aa: CASSTRDVANTGELFF

clone_size: many
d_call: NA
j_call: TRBJ2-3
v_call: TRBV7-9
cdr3_nt: TGTGCCAGCAGCTTAGGTTGGGGAACAGATACGCAGTATTTT
cdr3_aa: CASSLGWGTDTQYF

clone_size: many
d_call: TRBD1
j_call: TRBJ2-7
v_call: TRBV3-1
cdr3_nt: TGTGCCAGCAGCGACAGGGGGCGATCCTACGAGCAGTACTTC
cdr3_aa: CASSDRGRSYEQYF

clone_size: few
d_call: TRBD2
j_call: TRBJ2-3
v_call: TRBV20-1
cdr3_nt: TGCAGTGCACGCGTAGCGGGCGGACGATGGGATCAGTATTTT
cdr3_aa: CSARVAGGRWDQYF

clone_size: few
d_call: NA
j_call: TRBJ1-5
v_call: TRBV5-1
cdr3_nt: TGCGCCAGCAGCTTGTGGGGGGGGGAAGGTCAGCCCCAGCATTTT
cdr3_aa: CASSLWGGEGQPQHF

clone_size: few
d_call: NA
j_call: TRBJ2-5
v_call: TRBV5-1
cdr3_nt: TGCGCCAGCAGCTCCCTGGGGGTCGAGGGTGAGACCCAGTACTTC
cdr3_aa: CASSSLGVEGETQYF

clone_size: NA
d_call: NA
j_call: TRBJ2-7
v_call: TRBV6-4
cdr3_nt: TGTGCCAGCAGTGACCCCAGTACCATAACAGGTCCCCACTACGAGCAGTACTTC
cdr3_aa: CASSDPSTITGPHYEQYF

clone_size: NA
d_call: NA
j_call: TRBJ2-5
v_call: TRBV24-1
cdr3_nt: TGTGCCACCAGTGGGGTTCGAGATGGAGGAGAGACCCAGTACTTC
cdr3_aa: CATSGVRDGGETQYF

clone_size: few
d_call: NA
j_call: TRBJ2-1
v_call: TRBV5-5
cdr3_nt: TGTGCCAGCAGCTTGGAGGACAGCTCCTACAATGAGCAGTTCTTC
cdr3_aa: CASSLEDSSYNEQFF

clone_size: NA
d_call: NA
j_call: TRBJ2-7
v_call: TRBV28
cdr3_nt: TGTGCCAGCACCTATGTTGGGGGGTACTACGAGCAGTACTTC
cdr3_aa: CASTYVGGYYEQYF